The 20 T cell receptor beta chains below come from one sample, sequenced in a study of patients and donors after allogeneic stem cell transplantation. One entry per CDR3 protein, called by TCRdb with MiXCR from the RT-PCR reads. The sample records some 230,000 distinct CDR3 sequences, 13% to 15% being singletons. The specimen sequenced was blood, either unsorted or a sorted T cell fraction (not recorded which). All receptors derive from a human donor who was either an allogeneic HSCT recipient or a stem cell or donor lymphocyte infusion donor (not recorded which). It is not recorded whose cells these are; they may come from a transplant donor.

This CDR3 reads CASSYSQASRGDPLHF. The CDR3 DNA is TGTGCCAGCAGTTACTCCCAGGCGAGCCGCGGTGACCCCCTCCACTTT. The chain is built from TRBV6-2 or TRBV6-3 and TRBJ1-6; the D is unclear. The germline V gene has CDR1 MNHEY and CDR2 SVGEGT. Trimming pared 0 bases from V and 13 bases from J, leaving 19 bases between. CDR3 length equals 16 residues.

This clonotype was detected only a few times. The chain is built from TRBV27 and TRBJ2-1, with a weak D call TRBD2 (6 bases). Trimming shortened V by 5 bases and J by 8 bases, and 19 bases separated the two germline ends. This CDR3 contains 15 residues. The V gene's germline CDR1 is MNHEY and CDR2 SMNVEV (reference sequence). The CDR3 coding sequence is TGTGCCAGCAGTCGGACCGACTACCCGGGGGATGAGCAGTTCTTC. It encodes CASSRTDYPGDEQFF.

This sequence joins TRBV6-5 and TRBJ2-1; D call uncertain. CDR1 and CDR2 (germline): MNHEY, SVGAGI. This CDR3 contains 14 residues. Deletions cut 6 bases from V and 4 bases from J, with 13 bases between. The CDR3 sequence: CASSFLDAYNEQFF. The CDR3 nucleotides are TGTGCCAGCAGCTTCCTCGATGCGTACAATGAGCAGTTCTTC.

This clonotype was detected ten times or more. The chain is built from TRBV5-1 and TRBJ2-7; tentatively, D is TRBD1 or TRBD2 (5 bases each). V was cut by 3 bases and J by 3 bases, with 16 bases left in between. Germline V CDR1 and CDR2: SGHRS, YFSETQ. The CDR3 sequence is 15 residues long. This CDR3 is CASSSTRDGYYEQYF. Written as DNA, the CDR3 is TGCGCCAGCAGCTCGACCCGGGACGGCTACTACGAGCAGTACTTC.

The table lists this clonotype with a few counts. The J gene is TRBJ1-1, the V gene TRBV11-2; D is perhaps TRBD1 (6 bases). CDR3 size: 14 residues. V shed 8 bases and J shed 2 bases, with 15 bases lying between them. CDR1 is SGHAT, CDR2 FQNNGV, per germline. The CDR3, as DNA: TGTGCCAGCTTCTTAGGGGGGGACAACACTGAAGCTTTCTTT. This gives the protein CASFLGGDNTEAFF. The full variable domain, rest sourced from reference TRBV11-2 and TRBJ1-1, is EAGVAQSPRYKIIEKRQSVAFWCNPISGHATLYWYQQILGQGPKLLIQFQNNGVVDDSQLPKDRFSAERLKGVDSTLKIQPAKLEDSAVYLCASFLGGDNTEAFFGQGTRLTVV.

In its sample, this clonotype was seen many times. The V call is TRBV12-3 or TRBV12-4, the J call TRBJ1-5, with D perhaps matching TRBD1 (5 bases). Trimming stripped 4 bases from V and 4 bases from J, with 8 bases between. The CDR3 covers 13 residues. The CDR3 here is CASSSGGNQPQHF. The CDR3 DNA reads TGTGCCAGCAGTTCCGGGGGAAATCAGCCCCAGCATTTT.

This clonotype has at least ten counts. The chain links TRBV4-3 to TRBJ2-6; D may be TRBD1 or TRBD2 (5 bases each). The V and J ends lost 0 bases and 0 bases respectively, with 15 bases between them. Germline V gene sequence: CDR1 LGHNA, CDR2 YSLEER. CDR3 length: 19 amino acids. CDR3: CASSQEGPSSGSGANVLTF. The CDR3 DNA is TGCGCCAGCAGCCAAGAGGGACCCTCTTCCGGCTCTGGGGCCAACGTCCTGACTTTC.

The chain has TRBV20-1 and TRBJ1-6, with D unresolved. Germline V gives CDR1 DFQATT, CDR2 SNEGSKA (reference sequence). With 4 bases removed from V and 5 bases from J, the gap between germline ends came to 12 bases. CDR3 size: 14 residues. The CDR3 DNA sequence: TGCAGTGCTATGGACCCCCATGATAATTCACCCCTCCACTTT. Its protein product is CSAMDPHDNSPLHF.

V and J are TRBV7-2 and TRBJ1-2, with D perhaps matching TRBD1 (6 bases). Deletions cut 5 bases from V and 6 bases from J, with 13 bases between. The CDR3 has 13 residues. CDR1 is SGHTA, CDR2 FQGNSA, per germline. Here the CDR3 DNA reads TGTGCCAGCAGCGTCAAAGGGGACAATGGCTACACCTTC. It is translated as CASSVKGDNGYTF.

The rearrangement links TRBV4-3 to TRBJ1-6; D is unresolved. This CDR3 contains 16 residues. With 0 bases removed from V and 5 bases from J, the gap between germline ends came to 11 bases. Germline CDR1 and CDR2: LGHNA and YSLEER. CDR3 sequence reads: CASSQDGSVDNSPLHF. The CDR3, as DNA: TGCGCCAGCAGCCAAGATGGGTCGGTGGATAATTCACCCCTCCACTTT.

CDR3: CATSDVGGQETQYF. The CDR3 DNA sequence: TGTGCCACCAGTGATGTGGGCGGCCAAGAGACCCAGTACTTC. The rearrangement uses TRBV24-1 and TRBJ2-5; D remains unclear. The CDR3 length is 14 residues. Trimming pared 3 bases from V and 1 base from J, leaving 8 bases between. The germline gives CDR1 KGHDR, CDR2 SFDVKD.

Only a few counts were recorded for this clonotype. This chain uses TRBV20-1 with TRBJ1-1; no clear D. CDR1 DFQATT and CDR2 SNEGSKA come from the germline V gene (reference sequence). Trimming cost V 1 base and J 1 base, with 10 bases left between them. CDR3 length: 14 amino acids. The CDR3 here is CSARGVSQNTEAFF. DNA for the CDR3: TGCAGTGCTAGAGGGGTCAGCCAGAACACTGAAGCTTTCTTT.

This clonotype occurred a few times. The V and J genes are TRBV20-1 and TRBJ1-4; D remains unclear. V was cut by 5 bases and J by 8 bases, with 12 bases left in between. CDR3 size: 12 residues. The V gene's germline CDR1 is DFQATT and CDR2 SNEGSKA (reference sequence). The CDR3 is CSAYAMNEKLFF. CDR3 bases: TGCAGTGCTTATGCAATGAACGAAAAACTGTTTTTT.

There are many counts of this clonotype. This chain connects TRBV29-1 to TRBJ2-1, with D tentatively TRBD2 (7 bases). Germline-derived CDR1 and CDR2 are SQVTM and ANQGSEA. V lost 3 bases and J lost 8, with 17 bases in between. The CDR3 sequence is 14 residues long. CDR3 in DNA: TGCAGCGTTGACTCGCGGGGGCTCGGCGATGAGCAGTTCTTC. Translating it yields CSVDSRGLGDEQFF.

The V gene is TRBV6-1, the J gene TRBJ1-6; possibly TRBD1 for D (5 bases). The germline V and J ends were trimmed by 4 bases and 10 bases, with 20 bases remaining between them. From germline, CDR1 is MNHNS and CDR2 SASEGT. The CDR3 covers 16 residues. The CDR3 reads CASSVGLSVTGSPLHF. CDR3 bases: TGTGCCAGCAGTGTGGGACTTTCGGTTACAGGATCACCCCTCCACTTT.

The genes are TRBV20-1 and TRBJ1-2; D uncertain. The ends were cut back, 1 base at V and 11 bases at J, with 11 bases in the middle. Per germline, CDR1 DFQATT and CDR2 SNEGSKA (reference sequence). This CDR3 has 11 residues. This CDR3 reads CSARAQTVYTF. CDR3 bases: TGCAGTGCTAGAGCTCAAACCGTATACACCTTC.

In its sample, this clonotype was seen many times. The V and J genes are TRBV4-1 and TRBJ2-7; D is possibly TRBD1 (5 bases). V dropped 6 bases and J dropped 3 bases, with 15 bases sitting between them. Germline CDR1 and CDR2: MGHRA and YSYEKL. This CDR3 contains 14 residues. The CDR3 is CASSNAGKGYEQYF. CDR3 DNA sequence: TGCGCCAGCAGTAACGCAGGGAAAGGCTACGAGCAGTACTTC.

The CDR3 loop reads CASSSRVDRNTDTQYF. The DNA of the CDR3 is TGTGCCAGCAGCTCCCGAGTGGACAGAAACACAGATACGCAGTATTTT. The V gene is TRBV7-9, the J gene TRBJ2-3; tentative D call: TRBD1 (6 bases). CDR1 and CDR2 from the germline V gene are SEHNR and FQNEAQ (reference sequence). This CDR3 region has 16 residues. V lost 4 bases, J lost 2 bases, and 16 bases lay in between. The variable domain in full, completed from reference TRBV7-9 and TRBJ2-3, reads DTGVSQNPRHKITKRGQNVTFRCDPISEHNRLYWYRQTLGQGPEFLTYFQNEAQLEKSRLLSDRFSAERPKGSFSTLEIQRTEQGDSAMYLCASSSRVDRNTDTQYFGPGTRLTVL.

In its sample, this clonotype was seen many times. This chain joins TRBV12-3 or TRBV12-4 and TRBJ2-6, with D unclear. The CDR3 runs 17 residues. V gave up 1 base and J gave up 0 bases, with 10 bases separating them. CDR3 sequence (DNA): TGTGCCAGCAGTTTAGAAAGTTCGAGCTCTGGGGCCAACGTCCTGACTTTC. Encoded protein: CASSLESSSSGANVLTF.

This clonotype was seen at least ten times. The J gene is TRBJ2-7, the V gene TRBV9; no firm D call. Germline lookup yields CDR1 SGDLS and CDR2 YYNGEE. The ends were cut back, 2 bases at V and 7 bases at J, with 13 bases in the middle. This CDR3 comprises 13 residues. The CDR3 here is CASSVGILGEQYF. The CDR3 bases are TGTGCCAGCAGCGTGGGAATCTTAGGGGAGCAGTACTTC.